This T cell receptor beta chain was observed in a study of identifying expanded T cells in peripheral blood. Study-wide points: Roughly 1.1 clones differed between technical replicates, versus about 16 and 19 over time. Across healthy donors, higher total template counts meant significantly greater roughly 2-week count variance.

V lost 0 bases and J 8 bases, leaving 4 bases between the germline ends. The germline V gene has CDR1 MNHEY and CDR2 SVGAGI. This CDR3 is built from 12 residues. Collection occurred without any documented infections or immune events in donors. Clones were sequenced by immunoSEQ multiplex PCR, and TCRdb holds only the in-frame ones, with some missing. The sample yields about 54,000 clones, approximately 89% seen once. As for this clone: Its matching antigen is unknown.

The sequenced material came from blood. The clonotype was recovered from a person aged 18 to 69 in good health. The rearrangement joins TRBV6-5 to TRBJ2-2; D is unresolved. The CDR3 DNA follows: TGTGCCAGCAGTTACTCGATAGGGGAGCTGTTTTTT. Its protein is CASSYSIGELFF.